This entry lists 28 T cell receptor beta chains sequenced from one sample in a study of cytomegalovirus exposure and HLA in healthy donors (TCRdb year 2017). Library preparation employed the immunoSEQ multiplex PCR assay. Sourced from immuneACCESS, this table was stored by TCRdb with only in-frame sequences that have V and J called. A share of the clones is absent; for the studies checked, an unresolved V gene accounts for under half, and the remainder has no known explanation. The sample contains about 360,000 clones, roughly 89% of them found a single time. Approximately 0.8% of the sample is taken by the ten largest. Sequencing input: PBMCs. The receptors were sampled from a woman aged 18-29 years in good health and CMV-seronegative.

The DNA for the CDR3 is TGTGCCAGCAGCCCCCTCCCGAAAAGAGGAAAGGGGGGGAACTATGGCTACACCTTC. This encodes CASSPLPKRGKGGNYGYTF. The chain links TRBV11-2 to TRBJ1-2; weak D call: TRBD1 (6 bases). Looked up from germline, CDR1 is SGHAT and CDR2 is FQNNGV. The CDR3 is 19 residues long. V was shortened by 5 bases and J by 2 bases, with 27 bases between the two germline ends.

This chain links TRBV5-1 with TRBJ1-6, with D maybe TRBD1 (5 bases). V was clipped by 5 bases and J by 0 bases, with 15 bases between them. This CDR3 comprises 17 residues. CDR1 and CDR2 from the germline V gene are SGHRS and YFSETQ. The CDR3 loop is CASSSIGGDSYNSPLHF. The CDR3 region has the DNA TGCGCCAGCAGTTCTATCGGGGGGGACTCCTATAATTCACCCCTCCACTTT.

CDR3 region: CASSRTSTGGYGYTF. The CDR3 DNA follows: TGTGCCAGCAGCCGCACCTCGACAGGGGGCTATGGCTACACCTTC. J is TRBJ1-2 and V is TRBV5-4; the match to TRBD1 covers 9 bases. The germline CDR1 and CDR2 sequences are SGHNT and YYREEE (reference sequence). J gave up 4 bases and V 4 bases, and 8 bases lay outside the gene matches. The CDR3 runs 15 residues.

This clone is a singleton in its sample. V gene TRBV6-1 combines with J gene TRBJ2-1; the D is unclear. The CDR3 covers 16 residues. Trimming removed 4 bases from V and 4 bases from J, with 17 bases in between. Germline V CDR1 and CDR2: MNHNS, SASEGT. The CDR3 region is CASSAYPGAGYNEQFF. CDR3 DNA sequence: TGTGCCAGCAGTGCGTACCCCGGAGCCGGATACAATGAGCAGTTCTTC.

This chain connects TRBV5-1 to TRBJ1-4; D perhaps matches TRBD1 (6 bases). The CDR3 sequence is 14 residues long. Germline CDR1 reads SGHRS; CDR2 reads YFSETQ. Trimming pared 5 bases from V and 0 bases from J, leaving 8 bases between. This CDR3 reads CASRRTATNEKLFF. Written as DNA, the CDR3 is TGCGCCAGCAGACGGACAGCAACTAATGAAAAACTGTTTTTT.

The chain combines TRBV7-2 with TRBJ1-5, with D perhaps matching TRBD1 (5 bases). This CDR3 is built from 15 residues. Trimming cost V 5 bases and J 6 bases, with 17 bases left between them. Germline V gene lookup returns CDR1 SGHTA and CDR2 FQGNSA. The DNA for the CDR3 is TGTGCCAGCAGCCAAGAAGGGGCCACCAGTCAGCCCCAGCATTTT. Its protein is CASSQEGATSQPQHF.

This chain uses TRBV19 with TRBJ2-1; 7 bases map to TRBD2. CDR1 is LNHDA and CDR2 is SQIVND in the germline V gene (reference sequence). The CDR3 sequence is 15 residues long. V was clipped by 3 bases and J by 2 bases; unmatched bases: 4. The CDR3 loop reads CASSMASGAYNEQFF. DNA of the CDR3: TGTGCCAGTAGTATGGCTAGCGGCGCCTACAATGAGCAGTTCTTC.

The V gene is TRBV9, the J gene TRBJ1-5, with 9 bases that match TRBD1. Germline-derived CDR1 and CDR2 are SGDLS and YYNGEE. Trimming removed 3 bases from V and 5 bases from J; junction bases left unmatched: 3. This CDR3 spans 14 amino acids. The CDR3 DNA follows: TGTGCCAGCAGCGCCGGGACAGGGCATCAGCCCCAGCATTTT. This codes for CASSAGTGHQPQHF.

This sequence joins TRBV27 and TRBJ1-1; D remains unclear. The CDR3 is made up of 14 amino acids. The V end lost 5 bases, the J end lost 5 bases, and 15 bases lay between the germline ends. Per germline, CDR1 MNHEY and CDR2 SMNVEV (reference sequence). The CDR3 bases are TGTGCCAGCAGTCCCCGGACGGCGGGGACTGAAGCTTTCTTT. It specifies CASSPRTAGTEAFF.

This chain connects TRBV9 to TRBJ2-2, with D uncertain. V was cut by 0 bases and J by 0 bases, with 6 bases left in between. This CDR3 spans 15 amino acids. The germline gives CDR1 SGDLS, CDR2 YYNGEE. The CDR3 DNA reads as TGTGCCAGCAGCGTAGGATTAGCGAACACCGGGGAGCTGTTTTTT. Residues: CASSVGLANTGELFF.

The chain combines TRBV28 with TRBJ1-2, with D maybe TRBD1 (6 bases). The CDR3 totals 16 residues. V shed 5 bases and J shed 1 base, with 17 bases lying between them. Germline V gene data show CDR1 as MDHEN and CDR2 as SYDVKM. CDR3 nucleotide sequence: TGTGCCAGCAGTCTCGCCTCAGGGGCGTATAACTATGGCTACACCTTC. Protein product: CASSLASGAYNYGYTF.

The V gene is TRBV9, the J gene TRBJ1-3; 7 bases agree with TRBD1. V trimming: 4 bases; J trimming: 0 bases; junction bases outside the gene matches: 7. The CDR3 runs 16 residues. Germline loops: CDR1 SGDLS, CDR2 YYNGEE. As DNA, the CDR3 is TGTGCCAGCAGCTTGGAAGGGGGCTCCTCTGGAAACACCATATATTTT. This codes for CASSLEGGSSGNTIYF.

The genes are TRBV4-1 and TRBJ2-7; 8 nucleotides agree with TRBD1. This CDR3 comprises 15 residues. Unmatched junction bases numbered 7, after V lost 0 bases and J lost 6 bases. Germline CDR1 is MGHRA and CDR2 is YSYEKL. The CDR3 coding sequence is TGCGCCAGCAGCCAAGAACAGGGGGATGATGGCGAGCAGTACTTC. Translated: CASSQEQGDDGEQYF.

J is TRBJ2-1 and V is TRBV30; a weak D match, TRBD2 (5 bases). V shed 0 bases and J shed 7 bases, with 10 bases lying between them. The CDR3 runs 13 residues. Per the germline V gene, CDR1 is GTSNPN and CDR2 is SVGIG (reference sequence). CDR3 bases: TGTGCCTGGAGTGTTGAAAGAGGGAATGAGCAGTTCTTC. Translated, it gives CAWSVERGNEQFF.

The rearrangement uses TRBV19 and TRBJ2-7; 10 bases map to TRBD1. Per the germline V gene, CDR1 is LNHDA and CDR2 is SQIVND (reference sequence). The J segment lost 0 bases and the V segment lost 6 bases, leaving 5 bases of the junction unmatched. The CDR3 sequence is 15 residues long. Here the CDR3 reads CASSLGQGSSYEQYF. CDR3 DNA: TGTGCCAGTAGCTTGGGACAGGGGAGCTCCTACGAGCAGTACTTC.

In DNA form, the CDR3 reads TGTGCCAGTAGTATAGTCGGACAGGGGATATACGAGCAGTACTTC. As protein: CASSIVGQGIYEQYF. V usage is TRBV19 and J usage is TRBJ2-7, with 9 bases fitting TRBD1. The trim removed 1 base at V and 4 bases at J, leaving 5 bases unmatched. The CDR3 is 15 residues long. Germline V gene lookup returns CDR1 LNHDA and CDR2 SQIVND (reference sequence).

The chain couples TRBV28 to TRBJ1-1; 7 bases line up with TRBD1. V dropped 7 bases and J dropped 5; count of bases not matched to a gene: 10. Germline V gene data show CDR1 as MDHEN and CDR2 as SYDVKM. CDR3 size: 14 residues. DNA for the CDR3: TGTGCCAGCACCAGAAGACAGGGCGGGACTGAAGCTTTCTTT. Its protein is CASTRRQGGTEAFF.

The chain links TRBV2 to TRBJ1-1; D is ambiguous. Trimming cost V 7 bases and J 4 bases, with 10 bases left between them. Per germline, CDR1 SNHLY and CDR2 FYNNEI. There are 12 residues in the CDR3. The DNA for the CDR3 is TGTGCCAGCACCCCCGGTCCCACTGAAGCTTTCTTT. Translation: CASTPGPTEAFF.

CDR3 in amino acids: CASSPRGQMNTEAFF. The DNA of the CDR3 is TGCGCCAGCAGCCCTAGGGGACAAATGAACACTGAAGCTTTCTTT. The V call is TRBV5-1, the J call TRBJ1-1, with TRBD1 as a possible D gene (6 bases). The CDR3 is 15 amino acids. Germline CDR1 is SGHRS and CDR2 is YFSETQ. V lost 4 bases, J lost 0 bases, and 13 bases lay in between.

This clone was recorded only once. The chain employs TRBV5-1 and TRBJ2-3, with TRBD2 matching 8 bases. With 6 bases clipped from V and 5 bases from J, the junction kept 11 bases outside the gene matches. The CDR3 runs 15 residues. Germline values: CDR1 SGHRS, CDR2 YFSETQ. CDR3 amino acids: CASTRLGGALDTQYF. The CDR3, as DNA: TGCGCCAGCACGAGACTCGGGGGGGCCTTAGATACGCAGTATTTT.

In regard to this clone: The junction shows a germline mismatch at one end, possibly a read error. CDR3 DNA: TGTGCCAGCAGCAAAGACAGGGGGCGTCAAGAGACCCAGTACTTC. Translation: CASSKDRGRQETQYF. The J gene is TRBJ2-5, the V gene TRBV4-2; 10 bases agree with TRBD1. Germline V gene data show CDR1 as LGHNA and CDR2 as YNFKEQ. CDR3 length: 15 amino acids.

The CDR3 bases are TGCGCCAGCAGCCACGGACTAGTTGGCAACGAGCAGTACTTC. Its protein is CASSHGLVGNEQYF. This chain connects TRBV10-1 to TRBJ2-7, with TRBD2 matching 7 bases. CDR1 is WNHNN, CDR2 SYGVQD, per germline (reference sequence). V shed 6 bases and J 5 bases; nucleotides not matched to a gene: 10. The CDR3 has 14 residues.

The CDR3 sequence is CASGGARGIQETQYF. CDR3 in DNA: TGTGCCAGCGGGGGGGCGCGGGGGATTCAAGAGACCCAGTACTTC. V is TRBV25-1 and J is TRBJ2-5, with a tentative D call TRBD2 (7 bases). CDR3 length: 15 residues. V lost 8 bases, J lost 2 bases, and 18 bases lay in between. The germline gives CDR1 MGHDK, CDR2 SYGVNS. The whole variable domain, filled in from reference TRBV25-1 and TRBJ2-5, reads EADIYQTPRYLVIGTGKKITLECSQTMGHDKMYWYQQDPGMELHLIHYSYGVNSTEKGDLSSESTVSRIRTEHFPLTLESARPSHTSQYLCASGGARGIQETQYFGPGTRLLVL.

The rearrangement joins TRBV15 to TRBJ1-6, with 10 positions matching TRBD1. V lost 2 bases to trimming and J lost 8 bases; unmatched junction nucleotides: 6. Germline CDR1 and CDR2: LNHNV and YYDKDF (reference sequence). CDR3 length: 16 residues. Here the CDR3 DNA reads TGTGCCACCAGCAGATCATGGGACAGGGGAGATTCACCCCTCCACTTT. This translates into CATSRSWDRGDSPLHF. The full variable domain, its missing parts supplied by reference TRBV15 and TRBJ1-6, is DAMVIQNPRYQVTQFGKPVTLSCSQTLNHNVMYWYQQKSSQAPKLLFHYYDKDFNNEADTPDNFQSRRPNTSFCFLDIRSPGLGDTAMYLCATSRSWDRGDSPLHFGNGTRLTVT.

This clone was found a few times. This chain uses TRBV7-9 with TRBJ2-7, with no clear D. V was cut by 5 bases and J by 6 bases, with 8 bases left in between. The germline V gene has CDR1 SEHNR and CDR2 FQNEAQ (reference sequence). This CDR3 comprises 11 residues. The DNA for the CDR3 is TGTGCCAGCAGCCGTGGCGGCGAGCAGTACTTC. Its translation: CASSRGGEQYF.

This sequence joins TRBV27 and TRBJ2-1, with 15 bases aligning to TRBD2. From germline, CDR1 is MNHEY and CDR2 SMNVEV (reference sequence). Trimming took 8 bases from V and 10 from J; bases not matched to a gene: 3. The CDR3 contains 13 residues. The CDR3 loop reads CASHGLAGGEQFF. The CDR3 bases are TGTGCCAGCCACGGACTAGCGGGAGGGGAGCAGTTCTTC.

The genes are TRBV5-1 and TRBJ2-3, with 9 nucleotides matching TRBD2. The CDR3 length is 16 residues. CDR1 and CDR2 (germline): SGHRS, YFSETQ. V was clipped by 0 bases and J by 4 bases; unmatched bases: 6. CDR3 region: CASSLASGAQADTQYF. In nucleotides, the CDR3 is TGCGCCAGCAGCTTGGCTAGCGGGGCCCAGGCAGATACGCAGTATTTT.

This clone came up once. The chain is built from TRBV2 and TRBJ2-1, with D possibly matching TRBD2 (7 bases). The CDR3 runs 13 residues. CDR1 is SNHLY, CDR2 FYNNEI, per germline. V lost 4 bases, J lost 13 bases, and 17 bases lay in between. CDR3 protein: CASSVNLGGPQFF. In nucleotides, the CDR3 is TGTGCCAGCAGTGTGAATTTGGGGGGGCCTCAGTTCTTC.